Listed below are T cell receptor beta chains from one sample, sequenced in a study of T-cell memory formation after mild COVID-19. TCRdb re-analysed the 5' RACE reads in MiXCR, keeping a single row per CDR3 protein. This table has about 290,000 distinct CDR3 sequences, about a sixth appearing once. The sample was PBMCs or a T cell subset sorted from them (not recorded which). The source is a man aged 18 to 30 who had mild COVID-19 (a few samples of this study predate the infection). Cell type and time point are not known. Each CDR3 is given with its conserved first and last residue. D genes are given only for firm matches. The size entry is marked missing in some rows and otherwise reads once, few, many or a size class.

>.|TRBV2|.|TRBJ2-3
TGTGCCAGCAGTGAGGGTTGGAGCACAGATACGCAGTATTTT
CASSEGWSTDTQYF
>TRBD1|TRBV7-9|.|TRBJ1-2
TGTGCCAGCAGCTTAGATGATATGGCCCAGGGGGCGTATGGCTACACCTTC
CASSLDDMAQGAYGYTF
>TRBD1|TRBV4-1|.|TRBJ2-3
TGCGCCAGCAGCCCCCATCCGCAGGGGGCAGATACGCAGTATTTT
CASSPHPQGADTQYF
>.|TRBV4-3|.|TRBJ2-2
TGCGCCAGCAGTCCGGGGTATGATCGGGAGCTGTTTTTT
CASSPGYDRELFF
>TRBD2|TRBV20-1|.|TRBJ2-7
TGCAGTGCTGCGGGACTAGCGGGGTTCCCGTCCTCCTACGAGCAGTACTTC
CSAAGLAGFPSSYEQYF
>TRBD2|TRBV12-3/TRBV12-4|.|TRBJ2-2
TGTGCCAGCAGTTTCTTTGCGGGGGTACACACCGGGGAGCTGTTTTTT
CASSFFAGVHTGELFF
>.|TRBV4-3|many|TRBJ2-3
TGCGCCAGCAGCCAAGATCTTGATACGCAGTATTTT
CASSQDLDTQYF
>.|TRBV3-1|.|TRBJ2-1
TGTGCCAGCAGCCAGCGGGGGACAGAATACAATGAGCAGTTCTTC
CASSQRGTEYNEQFF
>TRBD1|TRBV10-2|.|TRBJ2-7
TGCGCCAGCAGTTCGGGACAGGGTGTGGACGAGCAGTACTTC
CASSSGQGVDEQYF
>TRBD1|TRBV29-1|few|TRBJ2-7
TGCAGCGCGGGACAGGCGGGAACCTACGAGCAGTACTTC
CSAGQAGTYEQYF
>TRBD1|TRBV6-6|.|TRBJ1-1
TGTGCCAGCGCTTTCTGGACAGGGGACACTGAAGCTTTCTTT
CASAFWTGDTEAFF
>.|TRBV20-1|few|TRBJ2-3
TGCAGTGCTATACTCGGGGGAACGAGCACAGATACGCAGTATTTT
CSAILGGTSTDTQYF
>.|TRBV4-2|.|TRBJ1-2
TGTGCCAGCAGCCACGGGTCCAGGGGACCCAACTATGGCTACACCTTC
CASSHGSRGPNYGYTF
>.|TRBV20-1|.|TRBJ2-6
TGCAGTGCTAGTTTGGGCCTCTCTGGGGCCAACGTCCTGACTTTC
CSASLGLSGANVLTF
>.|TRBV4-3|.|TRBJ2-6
TGCGCCAGCAGCCAGGGAGGGGGGAGTCTGGGGGGGGCCAACGTCCTGACTTTC
CASSQGGGSLGGANVLTF
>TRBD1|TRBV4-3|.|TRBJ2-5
TGCGCCAGCAGCCGAGGACAGGGCCATCCTCAAGAGACCCAGTACTTC
CASSRGQGHPQETQYF
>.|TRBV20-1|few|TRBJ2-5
TGCAGTGCTAGAGCGCGGGAGACCCAGTACTTC
CSARARETQYF
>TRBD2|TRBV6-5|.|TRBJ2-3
TGTGCCAGTCGCGACTCTCTGACTAGCGGGTCCACAGATACGCAGTATTTT
CASRDSLTSGSTDTQYF
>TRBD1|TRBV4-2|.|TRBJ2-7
TGTGCCAGCAGCCAGGTGCGTGGGACAGGTAACCCTTACGAGCAGTACTTC
CASSQVRGTGNPYEQYF
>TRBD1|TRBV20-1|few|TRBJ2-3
TGCAGTGCCGGACGACAGGGGAACCCCACAGATACGCAGTATTTT
CSAGRQGNPTDTQYF
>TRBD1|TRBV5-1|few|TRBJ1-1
TGCGCCAGCAGCTTGGGGCAGAGTCACAGGGGGTTTGGGAACACTGAAGCTTTCTTT
CASSLGQSHRGFGNTEAFF
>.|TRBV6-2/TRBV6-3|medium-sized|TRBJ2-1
TGTGCCAGCAGATACCTAGCGGAGGGGGGGCACAATGAGCAGTTCTTC
CASRYLAEGGHNEQFF
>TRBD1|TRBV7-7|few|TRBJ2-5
TGTGCCAGCAGCTTGTCGGACAGGGTCTTCACCCAGTACTTC
CASSLSDRVFTQYF
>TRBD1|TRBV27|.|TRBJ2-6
TGTGCCAGCAGTTTAACGGGACAGTTATACTCTGGGGCCAACGTCCTGACTTTC
CASSLTGQLYSGANVLTF
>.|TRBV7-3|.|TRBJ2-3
TGTGCCAGCAGCTCAACGCTGGATACGCAGTATTTT
CASSSTLDTQYF
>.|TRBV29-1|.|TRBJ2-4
TGCAGCGTTGAAACCGGGCTCAAAAACATTCAGTACTTC
CSVETGLKNIQYF
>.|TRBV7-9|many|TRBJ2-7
TGTGCCAGCAGCCGTGGGACTTCCTACGAGCAGTACTTC
CASSRGTSYEQYF
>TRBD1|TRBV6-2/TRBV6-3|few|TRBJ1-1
TGTGCCAGCAGTTTCCAGGGGGCGCCCCCTGGGCAGGCTTTCTTT
CASSFQGAPPGQAFF
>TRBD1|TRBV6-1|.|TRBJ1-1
TGTGCCAGCAGTGTAGGGACAGGCCTCGATACTGAAGCTTTCTTT
CASSVGTGLDTEAFF
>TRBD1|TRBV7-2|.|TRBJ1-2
TGCGCCAGCAGCTTACAGGGGGCGAACTATGGCTACACCTTC
CASSLQGANYGYTF
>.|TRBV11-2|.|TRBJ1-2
TGTGCCAGCAGAGGCGGGGGTCCGCCAAACCCATATGGCTACACCTTC
CASRGGGPPNPYGYTF
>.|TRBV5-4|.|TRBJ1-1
TGTGCCAGCAGCTTGGACAGGGCCCCTTTTGGTGAAGCTTTCTTT
CASSLDRAPFGEAFF
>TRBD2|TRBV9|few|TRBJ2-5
TGTGCCAGCAGCCAACCCGGCGAGAAGGGACTAGCCGAGACCCAGTACTTC
CASSQPGEKGLAETQYF
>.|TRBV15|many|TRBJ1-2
TGTGCCACCAGCAGTAGGGGGGCGCAGGGCTACACCTTC
CATSSRGAQGYTF
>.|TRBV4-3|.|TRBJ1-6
TGCGCCAGCAGCCAAGATCATGGGGCACTGAATTCACCCCTCCACTTT
CASSQDHGALNSPLHF
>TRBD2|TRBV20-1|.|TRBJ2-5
TGCAGTGCTAGGAGGCATTTAGCGGGGGGATCTCAAGAGACCCAGTACTTC
CSARRHLAGGSQETQYF
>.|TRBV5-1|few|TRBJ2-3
TGCGCCAGCAGCTGGGGCAGCACAGATACGCAGTATTTT
CASSWGSTDTQYF
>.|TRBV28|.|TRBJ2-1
TGTGCCAGCAGGCCACGGCAGCACCCCTTGGATGAGCAGTTCTTC
CASRPRQHPLDEQFF
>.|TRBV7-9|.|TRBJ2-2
TGTGCCAGCAGCTTTGGTCGCCCGAACACCGGGGAGCTGTTTTTT
CASSFGRPNTGELFF
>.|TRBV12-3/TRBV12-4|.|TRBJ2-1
TGTGCCAGCAGGCGGCCAGGGGTATCCAATGAGCAGTTCTTC
CASRRPGVSNEQFF
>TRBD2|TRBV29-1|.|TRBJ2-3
TGCAGCGCAAGCGGGGGGCACTTCAGCACAGATACGCAGTATTTT
CSASGGHFSTDTQYF
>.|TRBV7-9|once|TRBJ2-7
TGTGCCAGCAGCTCTCCCAACCGGTTTGGCGAGCAGTACTTC
CASSSPNRFGEQYF
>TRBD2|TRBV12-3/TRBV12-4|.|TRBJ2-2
TGTGCCAGCACCCTTCGGACTAGCGGGACCGGGGAGCTGTTTTTT
CASTLRTSGTGELFF
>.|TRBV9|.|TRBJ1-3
TGTGCCAGCAGCGTAGAGGGGGACCGTTTTTACGCTGGAAACACCATATATTTT
CASSVEGDRFYAGNTIYF
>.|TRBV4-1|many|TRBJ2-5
TGCGCCAGCAGCCAAGATGACGGGACTCAAGAGACCCAGTACTTC
CASSQDDGTQETQYF
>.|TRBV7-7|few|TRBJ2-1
TGTGCTAGCAGCTTAGATACGGACTCCTACAATGAGCAGTTCTTC
CASSLDTDSYNEQFF
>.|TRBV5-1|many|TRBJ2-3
TGCGCCAGCAGGGCAGCGGGCGGAGCAGATACGCAGTATTTT
CASRAAGGADTQYF
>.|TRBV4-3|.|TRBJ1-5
TGCGCCAGCAGCCAAGATAATAGAAATCAGCCCCAGCATTTT
CASSQDNRNQPQHF
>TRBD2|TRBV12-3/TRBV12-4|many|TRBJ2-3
TGTGCCAGCAGTTTACCGAGCGGGGGGGCCGCAGATACGCAGTATTTT
CASSLPSGGAADTQYF
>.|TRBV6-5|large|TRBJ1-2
TGTGCCAGCAGCCTATACACCGGGACCCCTAATGGCTACACCTTC
CASSLYTGTPNGYTF
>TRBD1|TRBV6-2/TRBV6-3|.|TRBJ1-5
TGTGCCAGCAGTCACAACAGGGGCGGCCAGCCCCAGCATTTT
CASSHNRGGQPQHF
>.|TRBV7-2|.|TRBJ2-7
TGTGCCAGCAGCTTAATAACGGGCTACGAGCAGTACTTC
CASSLITGYEQYF
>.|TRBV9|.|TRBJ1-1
TGTGCCAGCAGCCCTCGTTCGGACACTGAAGCTTTCTTT
CASSPRSDTEAFF